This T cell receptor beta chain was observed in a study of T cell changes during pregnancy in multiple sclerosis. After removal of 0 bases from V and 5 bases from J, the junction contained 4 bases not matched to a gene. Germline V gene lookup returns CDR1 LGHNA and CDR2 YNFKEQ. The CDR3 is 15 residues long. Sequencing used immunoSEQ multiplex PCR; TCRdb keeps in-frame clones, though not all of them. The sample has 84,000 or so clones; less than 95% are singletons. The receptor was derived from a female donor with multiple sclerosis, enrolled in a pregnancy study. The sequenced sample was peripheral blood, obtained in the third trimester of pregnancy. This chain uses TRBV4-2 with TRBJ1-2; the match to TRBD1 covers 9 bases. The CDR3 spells CASSQDQTGGYGYTF. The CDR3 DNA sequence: TGTGCCAGCAGCCAAGACCAGACAGGGGGATATGGCTACACCTTC.